Following are 30 T cell receptor beta chains from one sample sequenced in a study of T cells in women clearing cervical HPV infection. This table comes from immunoSEQ multiplex PCR, and its TCRdb copy is limited to in-frame clones, with some not included. The sample's table shows 14,000 or so clones. The sequenced sample consisted of blood buffy coat. These receptors all stem from a woman between 18 and 70 years old with a cervical HPV16 infection that either progressed to CIN3+ or cleared (not recorded which).

Remarks on this clone: The read ends 3 residues shy of where the CDR3 ends; the end is completed using the germline J gene. J is TRBJ2-2 and V is TRBV20-1; perhaps TRBD2 as D (7 bases). V gave up 3 bases and J gave up 4 bases, with 15 bases separating them. CDR1 DFQATT and CDR2 SNEGSKA come from the germline V gene (reference sequence). CDR3 length: 15 residues. CDR3 residues: CSASSRGAGTGELFF. The part of the CDR3 DNA that was read is TGCAGTGCTAGCTCTCGGGGGGCGGGCACCGGGGAG.

Note on this clone: The read comes to an end 3 residues before the CDR3 does, leaving the germline J gene to fill in the end. This chain connects TRBV14 to TRBJ1-2; D unclear. The CDR3 extends over 15 amino acids. Looked up from germline, CDR1 is SGHDN and CDR2 is FVKESK. CDR3 amino acids: CASSQDRRPYSGYTF. Partial CDR3 DNA: TGTGCCAGCAGCCAAGATCGAAGGCCTTACAGCGGC. Filled out from reference TRBV14 and TRBJ1-2, the complete variable domain reads EAGVTQFPSHSVIEKGQTVTLRCDPISGHDNLYWYRRVMGKEIKFLLHFVKESKQDESGMPNNRFLAERTGGTYSTLKVQPAELEDSGVYFCASSQDRRPYSGYTFGSGTRLTVV.

Details on this clone: The read stops 3 residues short of the end of the CDR3; the missing end is completed from the germline J gene. The chain is built from TRBV7-2 and TRBJ2-3, with TRBD1 matching over 9 bases. This CDR3 spans 14 amino acids. Germline-derived CDR1 and CDR2 are SGHTA and FQGNSA. The covered CDR3 bases are TGTGCCAGCAGCTTAACAGGGGGCAATCAGCCG. Translated: CASSLTGGNQP. The entire CDR3 is CASSLTGGNQPQYF.

Regarding this clone: The read ends 3 residues before the CDR3 terminus; that terminus is restored from the germline J gene. This chain uses TRBV5-1 with TRBJ1-3, with 7 nucleotides matching TRBD1. The CDR3 has 14 amino acids. J lost 2 bases, V lost 6 bases, and 5 bases had no gene match. Looked up from germline, CDR1 is SGHRS and CDR2 is YFSETQ. CDR3 sequence: CASNPGTAGNTIYF. CDR3 DNA (partial): TGCGCCAGCAACCCAGGGACAGCTGGAAACACC.

As regards this clone: The read ends 3 residues early relative to the CDR3; the germline J gene fills the gap. The chain uses TRBV7-9 and TRBJ2-4; 7 positions agree with TRBD1. Germline lookup yields CDR1 SEHNR and CDR2 FQNEAQ (reference sequence). The CDR3 contains 14 residues. The part of the CDR3 DNA that was read is TGTGCCAGCAGCTCCGGAGGCCAGGGGGATGGT. Translating it yields CASSSGGQGDG. From start to end, the CDR3 is CASSSGGQGDGQYF.

Of note for this clone: Read coverage stops 3 residues before the CDR3 terminus; the germline J gene supplies the remainder. This chain joins TRBV10-3 and TRBJ2-7; 7 bases are a match to TRBD1. This CDR3 is 13 amino acids long. The V and J ends lost 10 bases and 2 bases, in that order; junction bases with no gene match: 8. The germline gives CDR1 ENHRY, CDR2 SYGVKD. The CDR3 here is CATRDSETYEQYF. The sequenced part of the CDR3 DNA is TGTGCCACTCGGGACAGTGAAACCTACGAG.

As to this clone: The CDR3 end falls 3 residues outside the read, so it is completed with the germline J gene. The chain couples TRBV7-8 to TRBJ2-7, with 7 positions matching TRBD1. Unmatched junction bases numbered 3, after V lost 4 bases and J lost 3 bases. Germline V gene data show CDR1 as SGHVS and CDR2 as FQNEAQ. The CDR3 runs 13 residues. The DNA read from the CDR3 is TGTGCCAGCAGCTCGACAGGGTTCTACGAG. Its protein product is CASSSTGFYE. The CDR3 in its entirety is CASSSTGFYEQYF.

By frequency, this clone registers medium-sized (0.01 to 0.1%). The read comes to an end 3 residues before the CDR3 does, leaving the germline J gene to fill in the end. V is TRBV5-5 and J is TRBJ2-5, with unresolved D. The ends were cut back, 4 bases at V and 2 bases at J, with 6 bases in the middle. The CDR3 is made up of 12 amino acids. The germline V gene encodes CDR1 SGHKS and CDR2 YYEKEE (reference sequence). The CDR3: CASSPGQETQYF. The part of the CDR3 DNA that was read is TGTGCCAGCAGCCCCGGGCAAGAGACC. Using reference TRBV5-5 and TRBJ2-5 for the parts outside the CDR3, the full variable domain is DAGVTQSPTHLIKTRGQQVTLRCSPISGHKSVSWYQQVLGQGPQFIFQYYEKEERGRGNFPDRFSARQFPNYSSELNVNALLLGDSALYLCASSPGQETQYFGPGTRLLVL.

Partial CDR3 DNA: TGCGCCAGCAGTGACGGGGGGGCCAGGGATACG. Its translation: CASSDGGARDT. The whole CDR3 protein reads CASSDGGARDTQYF. The rearrangement uses TRBV10-1 and TRBJ2-3; 8 nucleotides line up with TRBD2. The CDR3 end lies 3 residues beyond the end of the read and is filled in from the germline J gene. This CDR3 is 14 amino acids long. Germline V gene sequence: CDR1 WNHNN, CDR2 SYGVQD (reference sequence). The V gene end was trimmed by 3 bases and the J gene end by 6 bases; junction bases not matched to a gene: 5.

Note on this clone: The read finishes 3 residues shy of the CDR3 end, and the germline J gene is used to complete it. The chain employs TRBV11-3 and TRBJ1-6; possibly TRBD1 for D (5 bases). This CDR3 has 14 amino acids. Germline V gene data show CDR1 as SGHNT and CDR2 as YENEEA. Trimming left V 1 base short and J 9 bases short, with 10 bases between. The CDR3 bases that were read are TGTGCCAGCAGCTTAGTAGGGGATGGTTCACCC. This encodes CASSLVGDGSP. The full CDR3 sequence reads CASSLVGDGSPLHF.

The CDR3 sequence: CASSLRQLGYDTEAFF. The sequenced part of the CDR3 DNA is TGCGCCAGCAGCTTACGACAGTTGGGTTACGACACTGAA. The chain joins TRBV5-1 to TRBJ1-1; D is possibly TRBD1 (5 bases). The CDR3 extends 3 residues past the end of the read, so its final part is completed from the germline J gene. Per germline, CDR1 SGHRS and CDR2 YFSETQ. V lost 2 bases to trimming and J lost 3 bases, with 17 bases between them. The CDR3 contains 16 residues.

To note about this clone: With the read ending 3 residues before the CDR3 end, the germline J gene is used to fill in that end. The chain has TRBV5-1 and TRBJ2-3; D possibly corresponds to TRBD2 (6 bases). CDR1 SGHRS and CDR2 YFSETQ come from the germline V gene. The CDR3 consists of 13 residues. CDR3 DNA, as far as it was read: TGCGCCAGCAGCCCGGGGGTGAAAGAGACG. Amino acid sequence: CASSPGVKET. The whole CDR3 protein reads CASSPGVKETQYF.

Regarding this clone: The junction shows a germline mismatch at one end, possibly a read error. The read falls 3 residues short of the CDR3 end, and the missing part is taken from the germline J gene. The same CDR3 also results from other DNA sequences found in this sample. The rearrangement links TRBV20-1 to TRBJ1-3; a weak D match, TRBD1 (5 bases). The CDR3 length is 13 residues. The germline V gene has CDR1 DFQATT and CDR2 SNEGSKA (reference sequence). This CDR3 reads CSAQDSSGNTIYF. CDR3 DNA (partial): TGCAGTGCTCAAGACAGCTCTGGAAACACG.

The CDR3 is CASSSSGTGRNSPLHF. The part of the CDR3 DNA that was read is TGTGCCAGCAGCTCCTCTGGGACAGGGCGAAATTCACCC. The chain recombines TRBV7-3 with TRBJ1-6; TRBD1 aligns across 9 bases. The CDR3 goes on 3 residues after the read ends, and that part is filled in from the germline J gene. Germline V gene sequence: CDR1 SGHTA, CDR2 FQGTGA. With V trimmed by 4 bases and J by 7 bases, 8 bases remained unmatched. This CDR3 region has 16 residues.

Comment on this clone: The DNA ends 3 residues before the CDR3 does, and the rest of the CDR3 is filled in from the germline J gene. Other DNA sequences in the same sample also yield this CDR3. The chain couples TRBV7-9 to TRBJ1-1; D is perhaps TRBD1 (6 bases). From germline, CDR1 is SEHNR and CDR2 FQNEAQ (reference sequence). This CDR3 is 14 amino acids long. The CDR3: CASSFGGGQETAFF. Partial CDR3 DNA: TGTGCCAGCAGCTTCGGCGGGGGGCAAGAGACA.

With regard to this clone: The read gets to within 3 residues of the CDR3 end, and the germline J gene fills in the rest. The rearrangement uses TRBV18 and TRBJ2-3; D remains ambiguous. The CDR3 is 15 residues long. Germline V lookup: CDR1 KGHSH, CDR2 LQKENI. CDR3: CASSPVGLSNQPQYF. The CDR3 DNA, read in part, is TGTGCCAGCTCACCAGTAGGGCTAAGCAATCAGCCG.

In the case of this clone: A junction boundary mismatches the germline segment, possibly from a read error. The read ends 3 residues early relative to the CDR3; the germline J gene fills the gap. This same CDR3 is encoded by further DNA sequences in the sample. The V and J genes are TRBV6-1 and TRBJ1-3; no reliable D call. Looked up from germline, CDR1 is MNHNS and CDR2 is SASEGT. CDR3 length equals 13 residues. The sequenced CDR3 bases are TGTGCCAGCAGTGAAGCGACTGGAAACACA. This encodes CASSEATGNT. The entire CDR3 protein is CASSEATGNTIYF.

Notes on this clone: Read data end 3 residues before the CDR3 end; the end is taken from the germline J gene. V and J are TRBV18 and TRBJ2-7; 7 positions agree with TRBD1. Looked up from germline, CDR1 is KGHSH and CDR2 is LQKENI. V lost 0 bases and J lost 0; bases outside the gene matches: 5. The CDR3 totals 16 residues. The CDR3 is CASSPPSGGSSYEQYF. CDR3 DNA, as far as it was read: TGTGCCAGCTCACCACCCTCAGGGGGAAGCTCCTACGAG.

Points on this clone: The CDR3 end lies 3 residues beyond the end of the read and is filled in from the germline J gene. This chain links TRBV7-9 with TRBJ1-2; D gene unclear. Germline V CDR1 and CDR2: SEHNR, FQNEAQ (reference sequence). The CDR3 extends over 14 amino acids. The CDR3 region is CASSPGGTVDTYTF. CDR3 DNA, as far as it was read: TGTGCCAGCAGCCCCGGAGGTACAGTAGATACC. Drawing the rest from reference TRBV7-9 and TRBJ1-2, the complete variable domain is DTGVSQNPRHKITKRGQNVTFRCDPISEHNRLYWYRQTLGQGPEFLTYFQNEAQLEKSRLLSDRFSAERPKGSFSTLEIQRTEQGDSAMYLCASSPGGTVDTYTFGSGTRLTVV.

On this clone itself: At one end the junction does not follow the germline gene, possibly because of a read error. The read finishes 3 residues shy of the CDR3 end, and the germline J gene is used to complete it. The chain recombines TRBV30 with TRBJ1-3; D perhaps matches TRBD1 (6 bases). Germline values: CDR1 GTSNPN, CDR2 SVGIG (reference sequence). The length of the CDR3 is 13 residues. The CDR3 loop is CARTTGAGNTIYF. The covered CDR3 bases are TGTGCCCGGACGACAGGAGCTGGAAACACG.

Of note for this clone: The read ends 3 residues before the CDR3 terminus; that terminus is restored from the germline J gene. The chain carries TRBV30 and TRBJ2-3; weak D call: TRBD1 (6 bases). This CDR3 spans 15 amino acids. The germline CDR1 and CDR2 sequences are GTSNPN and SVGIG (reference sequence). The CDR3 loop is CAWSQGSSGNQPQYF. The CDR3 bases that were read are TGTGCCTGGAGTCAGGGGAGCAGCGGCAATCAGCCG.

Turning to this clone: The read is 3 residues too short to cover the CDR3 end, so that end is filled in from the germline J gene. This chain links TRBV6-1 with TRBJ1-5, with 10 positions matching TRBD1. The CDR3 sequence is 15 residues long. V lost 3 bases and J lost 5; bases outside the gene matches: 4. The germline gives CDR1 MNHNS, CDR2 SASEGT. The DNA read from the CDR3 is TGTGCCAGCAGTGAGGAAGACAGGGGGCATCAGCCC. Its translation: CASSEEDRGHQP. From start to end, the CDR3 is CASSEEDRGHQPQHF.

Worth noting for this clone: The CDR3 end falls 3 residues outside the read, so it is completed with the germline J gene. Other DNA sequences from this sample encode an identical CDR3 as well. V usage is TRBV2 and J usage is TRBJ1-1, with TRBD1 matching 7 bases. The CDR3 covers 14 residues. Germline lookup yields CDR1 SNHLY and CDR2 FYNNEI. The covered CDR3 bases are TGTGCCAGCAGTGCGACAGGGCGGTTTGGCGAA. It encodes CASSATGRFGE. The full CDR3 sequence reads CASSATGRFGEAFF.

As for this clone: Read data end 3 residues before the CDR3 end; the end is taken from the germline J gene. The rearrangement joins TRBV5-4 to TRBJ1-4, with D possibly matching TRBD1 (6 bases). CDR3 length: 16 amino acids. Germline V gives CDR1 SGHNT, CDR2 YYREEE (reference sequence). The CDR3: CATDGQGFPGANVLFF. CDR3 DNA, as far as it was read: TGTGCCACCGACGGTCAGGGGTTCCCTGGGGCCAACGTA. Complete variable domain (other parts from reference TRBV5-4 and TRBJ1-4): ETGVTQSPTHLIKTRGQQVTLRCSSQSGHNTVSWYQQALGQGPQFIFQYYREEENGRGNFPPRFSGLQFPNYSSELNVNALELDDSALYLCATDGQGFPGANVLFFGSGTQLSVL.

For this clone: The CDR3 end is not reached by the read, which stops 3 residues before it; the germline J gene fills it in. This chain uses TRBV5-1 with TRBJ2-1; 7 positions agree with TRBD1. From germline, CDR1 is SGHRS and CDR2 YFSETQ. The CDR3 loop spans 13 amino acids. Trimming removed 1 base from V and 8 bases from J; junction bases left unmatched: 3. The CDR3 here is CASSLNTGDEQFF. CDR3 bases read: TGCGCCAGCAGCTTGAACACAGGGGATGAG.

Notes on this clone: The CDR3 end lies 3 residues beyond the end of the read and is filled in from the germline J gene. This chain uses TRBV28 with TRBJ1-2, with D possibly being TRBD1 (5 bases). Looked up from germline, CDR1 is MDHEN and CDR2 is SYDVKM. This CDR3 has 14 residues. Trimming removed 9 bases at V and 1 base at J, with 15 bases between. The part of the CDR3 DNA that was read is TGTGCCAGTACCAAGCGGGGCAGTAACTATGGC. It encodes CASTKRGSNYG. The full CDR3 protein reads CASTKRGSNYGYTF.

As for this clone: The CDR3 goes on 3 residues after the read ends, and that part is filled in from the germline J gene. The J gene is TRBJ2-1, the V gene TRBV13, with 8 bases matching TRBD2. This CDR3 is built from 15 residues. After removal of 3 bases from V and 3 bases from J, the junction contained 4 bases not matched to a gene. CDR1 is PRHDT and CDR2 is FYEKMQ in the germline V gene (reference sequence). This CDR3 is CASSFRGGGYNEQFF. The part of the CDR3 DNA that was read is TGTGCCAGCAGCTTTCGGGGGGGTGGCTACAATGAG.

A word on this clone: The sequence runs out 3 residues before the end of the CDR3; the remainder is reconstructed from the germline J gene. The gene calls are TRBV7-2 and TRBJ2-5; the D gene is possibly TRBD1 (6 bases). V dropped 2 bases and J dropped 5 bases, with 9 bases sitting between them. The CDR3 contains 13 residues. Germline V lookup: CDR1 SGHTA, CDR2 FQGNSA. Here the CDR3 reads CASSLNRVETQYF. CDR3 DNA, as far as it was read: TGTGCCAGCAGCTTAAACAGGGTTGAGACC.

Notes on this clone: The CDR3 end falls 3 residues outside the read, so it is completed with the germline J gene. Different DNA sequences within this sample yield the same CDR3. The J gene is TRBJ2-1, the V gene TRBV19; 8 bases are shared with TRBD2. This CDR3 region has 18 residues. V trimming: 5 bases; J trimming: 9 bases; junction bases outside the gene matches: 21. CDR1 LNHDA and CDR2 SQIVND come from the germline V gene (reference sequence). CDR3 bases read: TGTGCCAGTAGTCCACCCACCCGTCCGGGCGGGGGGAAAGGTGAG. This sequence encodes CASSPPTRPGGGKGE. The full CDR3 protein reads CASSPPTRPGGGKGEQFF.

Comment on this clone: From the germline J gene comes the end of the CDR3, since the read stops 3 residues before it. The chain couples TRBV7-6 to TRBJ2-7; D is ambiguous. The V end was cut by 5 bases, the J end by 4 bases, with 21 bases between. Germline V gene lookup returns CDR1 SGHVS and CDR2 FNYEAQ. CDR3 length equals 16 residues. The CDR3: CASSPMPTSSGYEQYF. The part of the CDR3 DNA that was read is TGTGCCAGCAGCCCAATGCCGACTTCTTCCGGTTACGAG.